The clone carrying this TCR beta chain qualifies as medium-sized. The multiple sclerosis control group was made up of treatment-naive patients with stable or active relapsing-remitting disease. CDR3 length: 12 residues. Trimming shortened V by 4 bases and J by 6 bases, and 10 bases separated the two germline ends. Germline assignment: CDR1 SEHNR and CDR2 FQNEAQ (reference sequence). The record originates from a study of CD8 T cells in Susac syndrome. Random hexamers were used to reverse transcribe the RNA input (0.5 to 1 ug). TCRdb redid the calling of the immunoSEQ multiplex PCR reads with MiXCR, one entry per CDR3 protein. The table lists about 130,000 distinct CDR3 sequences, around 80% of them singletons, with roughly 0.48% in the top ten.

This receptor was obtained from a human donor with multiple sclerosis. Sequenced sample: CD8+ T cells from PBMCs. This rearrangement joins TRBV7-9 to TRBJ2-7, with D hard to call. DNA of the CDR3: TGTGCCAGCAGCTCCACCGGCAGCGAGCAGTACTTC. It codes for CASSSTGSEQYF.